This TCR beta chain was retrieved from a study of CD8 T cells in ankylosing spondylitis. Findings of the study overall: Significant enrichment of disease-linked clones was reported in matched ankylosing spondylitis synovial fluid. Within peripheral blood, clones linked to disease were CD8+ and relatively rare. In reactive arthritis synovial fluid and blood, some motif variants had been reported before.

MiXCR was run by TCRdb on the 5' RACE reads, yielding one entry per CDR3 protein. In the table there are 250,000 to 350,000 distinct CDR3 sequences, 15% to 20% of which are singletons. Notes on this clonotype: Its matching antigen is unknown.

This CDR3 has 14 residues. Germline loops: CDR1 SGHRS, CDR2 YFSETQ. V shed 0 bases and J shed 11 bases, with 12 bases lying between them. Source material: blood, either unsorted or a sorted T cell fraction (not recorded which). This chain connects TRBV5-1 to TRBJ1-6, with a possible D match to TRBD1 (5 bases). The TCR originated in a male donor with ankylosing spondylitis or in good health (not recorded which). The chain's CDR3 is CASSLDQGRTPLHF. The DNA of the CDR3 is TGCGCCAGCAGCTTGGATCAGGGTCGGACACCCCTCCACTTT. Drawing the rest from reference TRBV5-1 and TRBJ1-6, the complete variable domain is KAGVTQTPRYLIKTRGQQVTLSCSPISGHRSVSWYQQTPGQGLQFLFEYFSETQRNKGNFPGRFSGRQFSNSRSEMNVSTLELGDSALYLCASSLDQGRTPLHFGNGTRLTVT.